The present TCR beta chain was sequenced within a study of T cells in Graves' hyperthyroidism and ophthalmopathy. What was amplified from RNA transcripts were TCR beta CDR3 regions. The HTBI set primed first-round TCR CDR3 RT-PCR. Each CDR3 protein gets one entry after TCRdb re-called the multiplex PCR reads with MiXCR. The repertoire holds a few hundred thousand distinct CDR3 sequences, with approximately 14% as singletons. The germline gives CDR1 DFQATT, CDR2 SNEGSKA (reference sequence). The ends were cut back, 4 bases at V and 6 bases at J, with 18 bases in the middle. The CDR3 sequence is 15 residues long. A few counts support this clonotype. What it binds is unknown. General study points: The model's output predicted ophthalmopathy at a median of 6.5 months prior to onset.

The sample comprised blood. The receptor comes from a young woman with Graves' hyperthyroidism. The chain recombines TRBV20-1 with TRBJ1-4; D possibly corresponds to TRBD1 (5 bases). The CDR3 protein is CSAKDMMGSYEKLFF. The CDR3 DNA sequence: TGCAGTGCTAAGGACATGATGGGGTCCTATGAAAAACTGTTTTTT.